The 19 T cell receptor beta chains below come from one sample, sequenced in a study of neoadjuvant anti-PD-1 for oral cavity cancer. Repertoires were generated with immunoSEQ multiplex PCR, while TCRdb's copy carries only in-frame clones and drops some. Here the sample spans about 14,000 clones, around 70% being singletons. The specimen comprised PBMCs, sampled before nivolumab (anti-PD-1) treatment. These receptors were taken from a person aged 35-79 years with oral cavity squamous cell carcinoma.

V usage is TRBV27 and J usage is TRBJ1-1, with D possibly being TRBD1 (5 bases). Germline CDR1 and CDR2: MNHEY and SMNVEV (reference sequence). The CDR3 totals 16 residues. Deletions cut 5 bases from V and 0 bases from J, with 16 bases between. CDR3 amino acids: CASSPIPTRVNTEAFF. The CDR3, as DNA: TGTGCCAGCAGTCCTATCCCTACCAGGGTGAACACTGAAGCTTTCTTT.

This chain connects TRBV19 to TRBJ1-1; D gene ambiguous. CDR3 length: 15 residues. V was cut by 3 bases and J by 3 bases, with 14 bases left in between. Germline values: CDR1 LNHDA, CDR2 SQIVND (reference sequence). For the CDR3, the DNA is TGTGCCAGTAGTATGCTGGGATGGGGTGACACTGAAGCTTTCTTT. Translation gives CASSMLGWGDTEAFF.

The chain uses TRBV5-1 and TRBJ2-5, with 8 bases aligning to TRBD2. Trimming at V came to 3 bases and at J to 5 bases, leaving 9 bases not matched to a gene. Germline CDR1 SGHRS, CDR2 YFSETQ. CDR3 size: 15 residues. CDR3 DNA sequence: TGCGCCAGCAGCTCAGGGAACACGGGAGGGGAGACCCAGTACTTC. Its translation: CASSSGNTGGETQYF.

The rearrangement joins TRBV5-4 to TRBJ1-5; D unclear. Trimming shortened V by 0 bases and J by 2 bases, and 6 bases separated the two germline ends. Germline V gene lookup returns CDR1 SGHNT and CDR2 YYREEE (reference sequence). The CDR3 loop spans 14 amino acids. CDR3 loop: CASSLDGGNQPQHF. CDR3 nucleotide sequence: TGTGCCAGCAGCTTGGACGGTGGCAATCAGCCCCAGCATTTT.

This chain uses TRBV2 with TRBJ1-2; D is uncertain. The CDR3 contains 14 residues. Germline CDR1 SNHLY, CDR2 FYNNEI. V shed 3 bases and J shed 2 bases, with 10 bases lying between them. The chain's CDR3 is CASSEKATNYGYTF. CDR3 nucleotides: TGTGCCAGCAGTGAGAAGGCCACGAACTATGGCTACACCTTC.

The V call is TRBV7-8, the J call TRBJ2-5; D remains unclear. This CDR3 is 17 amino acids long. Germline values: CDR1 SGHVS, CDR2 FQNEAQ. Trimming took off 5 bases at V and 3 bases at J, with 22 bases between the two ends. The CDR3 nucleotides read TGTGCCAGCAGCCGCCCAATTGGGAACAGTGTGGAAGAGACCCAGTACTTC. As protein: CASSRPIGNSVEETQYF. Supplemented by reference TRBV7-8 and TRBJ2-5, the full variable domain reads GAGVSQSPRYKVAKRGQDVALRCDPISGHVSLFWYQQALGQGPEFLTYFQNEAQLDKSGLPSDRFFAERPEGSVSTLKIQRTQQEDSAVYLCASSRPIGNSVEETQYFGPGTRLLVL.

V gene TRBV4-1 combines with J gene TRBJ2-7, with 9 bases matching TRBD2. The CDR3 spans 15 residues. CDR1 MGHRA and CDR2 YSYEKL come from the germline V gene. V shed 7 bases, J shed 4 bases, and the junction held 11 bases outside the gene matches. As DNA, the CDR3 is TGCGCCAGCAAGAAAGCGGGGGGCTATCAGTACGAGCAGTACTTC. The encoded protein is CASKKAGGYQYEQYF.

In its sample, this clone was seen a few times. This chain links TRBV9 with TRBJ1-2; maybe TRBD1 (5 bases). CDR3 length: 12 residues. V was cut by 4 bases and J by 9 bases, with 13 bases left in between. Germline V lookup: CDR1 SGDLS, CDR2 YYNGEE. The CDR3 loop is CASSLRGWSYTF. CDR3 nucleotides: TGTGCCAGCAGCCTCCGGGGGTGGAGCTACACCTTC.

V usage is TRBV28 and J usage is TRBJ2-7; maybe TRBD1 (5 bases). CDR1 and CDR2 from the germline V gene are MDHEN and SYDVKM. The CDR3 spans 12 residues. Trimming removed 6 bases at V and 2 bases at J, with 8 bases between. CDR3 coding DNA: TGTGCCAGCAGGGGGCAGACCTACGAGCAGTACTTC. Amino acids: CASRGQTYEQYF.

The gene calls are TRBV6-1 and TRBJ2-5, with TRBD2 as a possible D gene (6 bases). CDR3 length: 14 amino acids. Germline assignment: CDR1 MNHNS and CDR2 SASEGT. The V and J ends lost 4 bases and 1 base respectively, with 10 bases between them. Here the CDR3 DNA reads TGTGCCAGCAGTGGCTTAGCGGCCCAAGAGACCCAGTACTTC. This codes for CASSGLAAQETQYF.

The V call is TRBV21-1, the J call TRBJ1-1. TRBV21-1 is shown as a pseudogene. CDR3 length: 10 residues. The DNA for the CDR3 is TGTGCCAGCAGCAGGCGGAGACGGGACTTT. It yields the protein CASSRRRRDF.

The chain couples TRBV4-2 to TRBJ2-1, with 12 bases lining up with TRBD2. Germline V gene sequence: CDR1 LGHNA, CDR2 YNFKEQ. With 0 bases clipped from V and 9 bases from J, the junction kept 6 bases outside the gene matches. The CDR3 runs to 16 residues. The CDR3: CASSQDWTSGTVEQFF. CDR3 DNA: TGTGCCAGCAGCCAAGATTGGACTAGCGGGACTGTTGAGCAGTTCTTC.

This sequence joins TRBV6-1 and TRBJ2-3; maybe TRBD1 (6 bases). The V gene's germline CDR1 is MNHNS and CDR2 SASEGT. This CDR3 region has 15 residues. V shed 7 bases and J shed 0 bases, with 14 bases lying between them. CDR3 in DNA: TGTGCCAGCACTGTTGGGGACACAAGCACAGATACGCAGTATTTT. It encodes CASTVGDTSTDTQYF.

J is TRBJ2-1 and V is TRBV19, with D hard to call. The germline V and J ends were trimmed by 5 bases and 5 bases, with 7 bases remaining between them. This CDR3 comprises 12 residues. Germline loops: CDR1 LNHDA, CDR2 SQIVND (reference sequence). The CDR3 region is CASSRRDNEQFF. The CDR3 DNA reads TGTGCCAGTAGTCGGAGAGACAATGAGCAGTTCTTC.

The rearrangement uses TRBV2 and TRBJ2-3; 10 bases are a match to TRBD2. V shed 10 bases, J shed 5 bases, and the junction held 12 bases outside the gene matches. The CDR3 contains 15 residues. The germline V gene encodes CDR1 SNHLY and CDR2 FYNNEI. CDR3 bases: TGTGCCACTAAATTACTAGCGGGAATTGGAGATACGCAGTATTTT. It specifies CATKLLAGIGDTQYF.

The CDR3 here is CASIGYDRLLGWDMNTEAFF. DNA of the CDR3: TGTGCCAGCATCGGCTACGACAGGCTACTCGGTTGGGATATGAACACTGAAGCTTTCTTT. The chain has TRBV2 and TRBJ1-1; weak D call: TRBD1 (6 bases). The CDR3 runs to 20 residues. The V end lost 7 bases, the J end lost 0 bases, and 30 bases lay between the germline ends. Germline V gene lookup returns CDR1 SNHLY and CDR2 FYNNEI. The variable domain in full, with the rest retrieved from reference TRBV2 and TRBJ1-1, is EPEVTQTPSHQVTQMGQEVILRCVPISNHLYFYWYRQILGQKVEFLVSFYNNEISEKSEIFDDQFSVERPDGSNFTLKIRSTKLEDSAMYFCASIGYDRLLGWDMNTEAFFGQGTRLTVV.

The rearrangement links TRBV2 to TRBJ2-5, with D uncertain. Germline loops: CDR1 SNHLY, CDR2 FYNNEI. V lost 5 bases and J 2 bases, leaving 15 bases between the germline ends. This CDR3 region has 15 residues. CDR3: CASSFGSGRQETQYF. CDR3 bases: TGTGCCAGCAGTTTCGGATCGGGCAGACAAGAGACCCAGTACTTC.

The chain has TRBV5-4 and TRBJ1-1; D unresolved. The CDR3 has 14 residues. Germline V gene lookup returns CDR1 SGHNT and CDR2 YYREEE (reference sequence). Trimming pared 0 bases from V and 1 base from J, leaving 7 bases between. As DNA, the CDR3 is TGTGCCAGCAGCTTGGTAGGTTCGAACACTGAAGCTTTCTTT. Residues: CASSLVGSNTEAFF.

The table lists this clone with a few counts. The chain employs TRBV7-8 and TRBJ1-5; TRBD1 agrees at 8 bases. This CDR3 region has 16 residues. The ends lost 5 bases at V and 0 bases at J; junction bases unmatched: 6. Germline V lookup: CDR1 SGHVS, CDR2 FQNEAQ. The CDR3 DNA sequence: TGTGCCAGCAGCCGAACCGGGACAGGTAGCAATCAGCCCCAGCATTTT. Translated, it gives CASSRTGTGSNQPQHF.